Following are 14 T cell receptor beta chains from one sample sequenced in a study of blood T cell repertoires in COVID-19. TCRdb keeps only in-frame clones here, not all; method: immunoSEQ multiplex PCR. The table lists just over 20,000 clones, around 87% of them singletons. Specimen: peripheral blood. These receptors were collected from a human donor in a cohort sampled during active COVID-19.

V and J are TRBV12-3 or TRBV12-4 and TRBJ2-1; the D is unclear. This CDR3 is 12 amino acids long. Trimming left V 5 bases short and J 4 bases short, with 6 bases between. CDR3 nucleotides: TGTGCCAGCAGTATGTATTACAATGAGCAGTTCTTC. Its protein product is CASSMYYNEQFF.

This clone was counted a single time. This chain links TRBV5-1 with TRBJ2-1, with D possibly being TRBD2 (6 bases). The germline V gene has CDR1 SGHRS and CDR2 YFSETQ. The CDR3 consists of 15 residues. The V end was cut by 2 bases, the J end by 4 bases, with 13 bases between. The CDR3 nucleotides are TGCGCCAGCAGCTTCTCCGGGAGTTTATACAATGAGCAGTTCTTC. As protein: CASSFSGSLYNEQFF.

On this clone itself: Mismatch with germline at one junction end may stem from a read error. The chain carries TRBV7-9 and TRBJ1-1; D unclear. This CDR3 comprises 13 residues. Germline CDR1 and CDR2: SEHNR and FQNEAQ (reference sequence). CDR3 nucleotide sequence: TGTGCCAGCAGCCTAACTAGGAACACTGAATCTTTCTTT. As protein: CASSLTRNTESFF. The entire variable domain, with the rest obtained from reference TRBV7-9 and TRBJ1-1, is as follows: DTGVSQNPRHKITKRGQNVTFRCDPISEHNRLYWYRQTLGQGPEFLTYFQNEAQLEKSRLLSDRFSAERPKGSFSTLEIQRTEQGDSAMYLCASSLTRNTESFFGQGTRLTVV.

CDR3 in DNA: TGTGCCAGCAGGCCCCTCCTTACTGGCTCCTACGAGCAGTACTTC. Protein sequence: CASRPLLTGSYEQYF. This rearrangement joins TRBV27 to TRBJ2-7; D not resolved. Germline-derived CDR1 and CDR2 are MNHEY and SMNVEV (reference sequence). The CDR3 length is 15 residues. With 6 bases removed from V and 0 bases from J, the gap between germline ends came to 15 bases.

The chain is built from TRBV5-1 and TRBJ2-2, with D maybe TRBD1 (6 bases). The germline V and J ends were trimmed by 0 bases and 1 base, with 7 bases remaining between them. In germline, CDR1 is SGHRS, CDR2 YFSETQ. The CDR3 length is 15 residues. In nucleotides, the CDR3 is TGCGCCAGCAGCTTGGGGGGACAGAACACCGGGGAGCTGTTTTTT. It codes for CASSLGGQNTGELFF.

This sequence joins TRBV6-5 and TRBJ1-1; possibly TRBD1 for D (6 bases). Trimming left V 2 bases short and J 5 bases short, with 9 bases between. CDR3 length: 13 amino acids. The V gene's germline CDR1 is MNHEY and CDR2 SVGAGI. This chain's CDR3 is CASSYRDKTEAFF. The CDR3 DNA reads TGTGCCAGCAGTTACCGGGACAAGACTGAAGCTTTCTTT.

There are a few counts of this clone. The V call is TRBV11-2, the J call TRBJ2-7, with 7 bases identical to TRBD2. Per the germline V gene, CDR1 is SGHAT and CDR2 is FQNNGV. The J segment lost 2 bases and the V segment lost 1 base, leaving 8 bases of the junction unmatched. This CDR3 comprises 16 residues. The CDR3 spells CASSLVGGTGPYEQYF. CDR3 coding DNA: TGTGCCAGCAGCTTAGTGGGGGGGACTGGGCCCTACGAGCAGTACTTC.

V usage is TRBV4-1 and J usage is TRBJ2-7; a weak D match, TRBD1 (5 bases). This CDR3 comprises 13 residues. Germline assignment: CDR1 MGHRA and CDR2 YSYEKL. V was clipped by 3 bases and J by 3 bases, with 9 bases between them. As DNA, the CDR3 is TGCGCCAGCAGCCAGGACACCGACTACGAGCAGTACTTC. Translated, it gives CASSQDTDYEQYF.

This clone has only a few counts. This rearrangement joins TRBV28 to TRBJ2-2; the match to TRBD1 covers 7 bases. CDR1 MDHEN and CDR2 SYDVKM come from the germline V gene. V dropped 8 bases and J dropped 4; count of bases not matched to a gene: 7. The CDR3 runs 14 residues. For the CDR3, the DNA is TGTGCCAGCGCCGACAGGGATGGCACCGGGGAGCTGTTTTTT. Translated: CASADRDGTGELFF.

The chain couples TRBV4-2 to TRBJ2-7; unclear D gene. Germline V gene data show CDR1 as LGHNA and CDR2 as YNFKEQ. V lost 1 base and J lost 2, with 15 bases in between. CDR3 length: 16 residues. The DNA for the CDR3 is TGTGCCAGCAGCCAAGCTTTCGGCGGAATACCCTACGAGCAGTACTTC. Its protein product is CASSQAFGGIPYEQYF.

The chain combines TRBV30 with TRBJ2-5; weak D call: TRBD1 (5 bases). This CDR3 contains 14 residues. Germline CDR1 GTSNPN, CDR2 SVGIG (reference sequence). Between the trimmed V and J ends, which lost 1 base and 1 base, there was a span of 10 bases. The CDR3 sequence: CAWSATTVQETQYF. The CDR3 DNA sequence: TGTGCCTGGAGTGCGACGACAGTCCAAGAGACCCAGTACTTC.

The chain couples TRBV6-5 to TRBJ2-2, with D possibly TRBD2 on 6 matching bases. The CDR3 spans 13 residues. Germline V gives CDR1 MNHEY, CDR2 SVGAGI. The V and J ends lost 7 bases and 5 bases respectively, with 11 bases between them. CDR3 protein: CASTRGATGELFF. The CDR3 DNA sequence: TGTGCCAGCACTCGCGGGGCTACCGGGGAGCTGTTTTTT.

J is TRBJ2-7 and V is TRBV3-1 (or the pseudogene TRBV3-2), with D possibly being TRBD1 (7 bases). V dropped 4 bases and J dropped 7 bases, with 20 bases sitting between them. There are 15 residues in the CDR3. Germline CDR1 LGHDT, CDR2 YNNKEL (reference sequence). The CDR3 nucleotides are TGTGCCAGCAGCCGTGGAGGAGGGGGCCTAGAAGAGCAGTACTTC. Translation gives CASSRGGGGLEEQYF.

A note on this clone: The junction shows a germline mismatch at one end, possibly a read error. The CDR3 nucleotides are TGTGCCAGCAGTTACTCGGGCAGGGCCCTCTTGGTCTTC. Its protein is CASSYSGRALLVF. The chain has TRBV6-5 and TRBJ1-2, with a tentative D call TRBD1 (5 bases). This CDR3 comprises 13 residues. The germline gives CDR1 MNHEY, CDR2 SVGAGI.